Following are 5 T cell receptor beta chains from one sample sequenced in a study of T cells expressing NK-cell markers. For each CDR3 protein, TCRdb gives one entry from its re-call of the 5' RACE reads, without DNA. Recorded here are roughly 160,000 distinct CDR3 sequences; the top ten clones represent around 20%. Material for sequencing was blood T cells: a sorted CD56 or NKG2C T cell subset, CD4+ or CD8+ T cells, or bulk PBMC T cells (not recorded which). These receptors were taken from a woman between 18 and 70 years old in good health.

The V and J genes are TRBV28 and TRBJ1-2; the D call from TCRdb, TRBD1, cannot be confirmed without DNA. The CDR3 has 13 amino acids. The germline CDR1 and CDR2 sequences are MDHEN and SYDVKM. CDR3 loop: CASTTNRGQGYTF.

The chain has TRBV11-2 and TRBJ2-1; TCRdb reports TRBD2, a call that lacks DNA to check it against. The CDR3 sequence is 15 residues long. The V gene's germline CDR1 is SGHAT and CDR2 FQNNGV. The CDR3 protein is CASSKLAGDYNEQFF.

This chain uses TRBV5-1 with TRBJ1-1; TCRdb's D call of TRBD1 is untestable without DNA. The CDR3 is 13 residues long. The germline V gene has CDR1 SGHRS and CDR2 YFSETQ. The CDR3 spells CASSLVQGDEAFF.

This rearrangement joins TRBV2 to TRBJ2-1. This CDR3 has 13 amino acids. Germline V gene lookup returns CDR1 SNHLY and CDR2 FYNNEI. The CDR3 loop reads CASSERRPNEQFF. The whole variable domain, remainder taken from reference TRBV2 and TRBJ2-1, is EPEVTQTPSHQVTQMGQEVILRCVPISNHLYFYWYRQILGQKVEFLVSFYNNEISEKSEIFDDQFSVERPDGSNFTLKIRSTKLEDSAMYFCASSERRPNEQFFGPGTRLTVL.

This chain joins TRBV13 and TRBJ2-1; TCRdb designates TRBD1, a call that cannot be tested without DNA. The CDR3 spans 18 residues. Germline assignment: CDR1 PRHDT and CDR2 FYEKMQ (reference sequence). The CDR3 region is CASSSPRGQPSSYNEQFF.